Listed below are T cell receptor beta chains from one sample, sequenced in a study of read filtering for tumor transcriptome and immune sequencing. In TCRdb, the reads were re-called with MiXCR into one record per CDR3 protein. The sample has about 50,000 distinct CDR3 sequences, 20% seen once. The specimen sequenced was a population of CD138-negative cells sorted from bone marrow. These receptors were collected from a donor aged 40 or older with multiple myeloma. CDR3s include the opening cysteine and the closing phenylalanine or tryptophan. A D gene is named only where the DNA matches it firmly.

d_gene | j_gene | v_gene | CDR3aa
- | TRBJ2-3 | TRBV19 | CASSSGAPSTDTQYF
- | TRBJ1-1 | TRBV29-1 | CSVRFLNTEAFF
- | TRBJ2-1 | TRBV29-1 | CSVEMGLLEQFF
- | TRBJ2-5 | TRBV12-3/TRBV12-4 | CASSPGAAWETQYF
- | TRBJ2-5 | TRBV30 | CAWSKAERETQYF
- | TRBJ1-3 | TRBV18 | CASSSGGHAGNTIYF
TRBD1 | TRBJ1-2 | TRBV2 | CASRTRQGHYYGYTF
TRBD1 | TRBJ1-6 | TRBV9 | CASSVERDSYNSPLHF
- | TRBJ2-7 | TRBV4-3 | CASSLDIRGPGYEQYF
- | TRBJ1-5 | TRBV5-5 | CASSLVYRGNQPQHF
- | TRBJ2-2 | TRBV2 | CASIAGPTGELFF
TRBD2 | TRBJ2-1 | TRBV7-6 | CASSFSAGDYNEQFF
TRBD2 | TRBJ2-7 | TRBV19 | CASSRTGGGEQYF
- | TRBJ2-5 | TRBV28 | CASSLRDEGVETQYF